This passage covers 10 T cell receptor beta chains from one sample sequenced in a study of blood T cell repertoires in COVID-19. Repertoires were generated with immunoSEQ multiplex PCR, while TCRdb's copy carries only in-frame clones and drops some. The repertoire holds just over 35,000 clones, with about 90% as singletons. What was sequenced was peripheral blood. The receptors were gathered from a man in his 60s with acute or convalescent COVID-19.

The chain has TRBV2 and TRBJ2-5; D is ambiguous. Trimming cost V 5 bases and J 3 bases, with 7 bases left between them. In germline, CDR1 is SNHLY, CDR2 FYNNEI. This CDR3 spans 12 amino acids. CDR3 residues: CASSTSEETQYF. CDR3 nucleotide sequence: TGTGCCAGCAGTACGAGCGAAGAGACCCAGTACTTC.

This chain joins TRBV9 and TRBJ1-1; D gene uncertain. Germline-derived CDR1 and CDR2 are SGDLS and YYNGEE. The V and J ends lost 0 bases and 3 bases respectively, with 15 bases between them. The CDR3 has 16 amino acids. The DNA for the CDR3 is TGTGCCAGCAGCGTAGAACCGTTTCCCCGGGACACTGAAGCTTTCTTT. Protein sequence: CASSVEPFPRDTEAFF.

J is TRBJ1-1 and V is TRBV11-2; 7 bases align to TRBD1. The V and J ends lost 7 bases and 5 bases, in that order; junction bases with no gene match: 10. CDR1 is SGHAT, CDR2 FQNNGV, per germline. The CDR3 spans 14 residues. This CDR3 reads CASNLMAGGTEAFF. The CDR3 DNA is TGTGCCAGCAACCTCATGGCAGGGGGGACTGAAGCTTTCTTT.

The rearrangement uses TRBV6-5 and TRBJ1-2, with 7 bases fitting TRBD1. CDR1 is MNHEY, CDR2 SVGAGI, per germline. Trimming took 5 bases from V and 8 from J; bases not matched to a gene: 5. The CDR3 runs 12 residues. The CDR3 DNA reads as TGTGCCAGCAGTCCAGGGGGTAGAGGCTACACCTTC. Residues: CASSPGGRGYTF.

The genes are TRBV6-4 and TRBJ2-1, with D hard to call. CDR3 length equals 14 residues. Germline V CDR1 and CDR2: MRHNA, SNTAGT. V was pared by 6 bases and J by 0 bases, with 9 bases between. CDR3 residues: CASSAVASYNEQFF. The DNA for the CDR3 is TGTGCCAGCAGCGCCGTGGCCTCCTACAATGAGCAGTTCTTC.

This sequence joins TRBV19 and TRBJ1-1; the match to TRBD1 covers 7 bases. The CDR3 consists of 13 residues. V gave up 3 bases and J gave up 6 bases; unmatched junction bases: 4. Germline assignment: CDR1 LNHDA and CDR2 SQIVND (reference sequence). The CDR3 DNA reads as TGTGCCAGTAGTATTTGGGACAGTCCTGAAGCTTTCTTT. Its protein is CASSIWDSPEAFF.

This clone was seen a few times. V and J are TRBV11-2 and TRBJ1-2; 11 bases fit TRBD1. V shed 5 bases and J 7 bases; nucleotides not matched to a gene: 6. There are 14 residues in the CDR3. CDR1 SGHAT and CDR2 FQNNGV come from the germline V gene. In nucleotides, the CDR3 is TGTGCCAGCAGCCCGGGACAGGGGGTTGGTGGCTACACCTTC. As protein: CASSPGQGVGGYTF.

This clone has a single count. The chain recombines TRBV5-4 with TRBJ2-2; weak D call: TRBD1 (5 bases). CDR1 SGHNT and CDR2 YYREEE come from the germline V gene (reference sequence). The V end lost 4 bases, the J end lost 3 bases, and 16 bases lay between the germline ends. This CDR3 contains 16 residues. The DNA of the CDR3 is TGTGCCAGCAGCCAGCAAGGGGTTTACGACACCGGGGAGCTGTTTTTT. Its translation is CASSQQGVYDTGELFF.

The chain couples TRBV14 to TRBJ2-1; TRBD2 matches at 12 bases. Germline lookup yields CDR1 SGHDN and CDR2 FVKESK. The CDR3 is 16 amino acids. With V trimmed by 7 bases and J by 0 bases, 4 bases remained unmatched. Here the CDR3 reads CASNPGLAGSYNEQFF. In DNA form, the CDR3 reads TGTGCCAGCAACCCGGGACTAGCGGGCTCCTACAATGAGCAGTTCTTC. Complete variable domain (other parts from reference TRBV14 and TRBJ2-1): EAGVTQFPSHSVIEKGQTVTLRCDPISGHDNLYWYRRVMGKEIKFLLHFVKESKQDESGMPNNRFLAERTGGTYSTLKVQPAELEDSGVYFCASNPGLAGSYNEQFFGPGTRLTVL.

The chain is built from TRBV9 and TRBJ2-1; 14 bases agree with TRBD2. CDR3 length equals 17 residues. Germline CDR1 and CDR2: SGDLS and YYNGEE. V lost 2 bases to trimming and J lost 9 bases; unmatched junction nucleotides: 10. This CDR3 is CASSVLPGTSGRGEQFF. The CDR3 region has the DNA TGTGCCAGCAGCGTTCTTCCCGGGACTAGCGGGAGAGGTGAGCAGTTCTTC.